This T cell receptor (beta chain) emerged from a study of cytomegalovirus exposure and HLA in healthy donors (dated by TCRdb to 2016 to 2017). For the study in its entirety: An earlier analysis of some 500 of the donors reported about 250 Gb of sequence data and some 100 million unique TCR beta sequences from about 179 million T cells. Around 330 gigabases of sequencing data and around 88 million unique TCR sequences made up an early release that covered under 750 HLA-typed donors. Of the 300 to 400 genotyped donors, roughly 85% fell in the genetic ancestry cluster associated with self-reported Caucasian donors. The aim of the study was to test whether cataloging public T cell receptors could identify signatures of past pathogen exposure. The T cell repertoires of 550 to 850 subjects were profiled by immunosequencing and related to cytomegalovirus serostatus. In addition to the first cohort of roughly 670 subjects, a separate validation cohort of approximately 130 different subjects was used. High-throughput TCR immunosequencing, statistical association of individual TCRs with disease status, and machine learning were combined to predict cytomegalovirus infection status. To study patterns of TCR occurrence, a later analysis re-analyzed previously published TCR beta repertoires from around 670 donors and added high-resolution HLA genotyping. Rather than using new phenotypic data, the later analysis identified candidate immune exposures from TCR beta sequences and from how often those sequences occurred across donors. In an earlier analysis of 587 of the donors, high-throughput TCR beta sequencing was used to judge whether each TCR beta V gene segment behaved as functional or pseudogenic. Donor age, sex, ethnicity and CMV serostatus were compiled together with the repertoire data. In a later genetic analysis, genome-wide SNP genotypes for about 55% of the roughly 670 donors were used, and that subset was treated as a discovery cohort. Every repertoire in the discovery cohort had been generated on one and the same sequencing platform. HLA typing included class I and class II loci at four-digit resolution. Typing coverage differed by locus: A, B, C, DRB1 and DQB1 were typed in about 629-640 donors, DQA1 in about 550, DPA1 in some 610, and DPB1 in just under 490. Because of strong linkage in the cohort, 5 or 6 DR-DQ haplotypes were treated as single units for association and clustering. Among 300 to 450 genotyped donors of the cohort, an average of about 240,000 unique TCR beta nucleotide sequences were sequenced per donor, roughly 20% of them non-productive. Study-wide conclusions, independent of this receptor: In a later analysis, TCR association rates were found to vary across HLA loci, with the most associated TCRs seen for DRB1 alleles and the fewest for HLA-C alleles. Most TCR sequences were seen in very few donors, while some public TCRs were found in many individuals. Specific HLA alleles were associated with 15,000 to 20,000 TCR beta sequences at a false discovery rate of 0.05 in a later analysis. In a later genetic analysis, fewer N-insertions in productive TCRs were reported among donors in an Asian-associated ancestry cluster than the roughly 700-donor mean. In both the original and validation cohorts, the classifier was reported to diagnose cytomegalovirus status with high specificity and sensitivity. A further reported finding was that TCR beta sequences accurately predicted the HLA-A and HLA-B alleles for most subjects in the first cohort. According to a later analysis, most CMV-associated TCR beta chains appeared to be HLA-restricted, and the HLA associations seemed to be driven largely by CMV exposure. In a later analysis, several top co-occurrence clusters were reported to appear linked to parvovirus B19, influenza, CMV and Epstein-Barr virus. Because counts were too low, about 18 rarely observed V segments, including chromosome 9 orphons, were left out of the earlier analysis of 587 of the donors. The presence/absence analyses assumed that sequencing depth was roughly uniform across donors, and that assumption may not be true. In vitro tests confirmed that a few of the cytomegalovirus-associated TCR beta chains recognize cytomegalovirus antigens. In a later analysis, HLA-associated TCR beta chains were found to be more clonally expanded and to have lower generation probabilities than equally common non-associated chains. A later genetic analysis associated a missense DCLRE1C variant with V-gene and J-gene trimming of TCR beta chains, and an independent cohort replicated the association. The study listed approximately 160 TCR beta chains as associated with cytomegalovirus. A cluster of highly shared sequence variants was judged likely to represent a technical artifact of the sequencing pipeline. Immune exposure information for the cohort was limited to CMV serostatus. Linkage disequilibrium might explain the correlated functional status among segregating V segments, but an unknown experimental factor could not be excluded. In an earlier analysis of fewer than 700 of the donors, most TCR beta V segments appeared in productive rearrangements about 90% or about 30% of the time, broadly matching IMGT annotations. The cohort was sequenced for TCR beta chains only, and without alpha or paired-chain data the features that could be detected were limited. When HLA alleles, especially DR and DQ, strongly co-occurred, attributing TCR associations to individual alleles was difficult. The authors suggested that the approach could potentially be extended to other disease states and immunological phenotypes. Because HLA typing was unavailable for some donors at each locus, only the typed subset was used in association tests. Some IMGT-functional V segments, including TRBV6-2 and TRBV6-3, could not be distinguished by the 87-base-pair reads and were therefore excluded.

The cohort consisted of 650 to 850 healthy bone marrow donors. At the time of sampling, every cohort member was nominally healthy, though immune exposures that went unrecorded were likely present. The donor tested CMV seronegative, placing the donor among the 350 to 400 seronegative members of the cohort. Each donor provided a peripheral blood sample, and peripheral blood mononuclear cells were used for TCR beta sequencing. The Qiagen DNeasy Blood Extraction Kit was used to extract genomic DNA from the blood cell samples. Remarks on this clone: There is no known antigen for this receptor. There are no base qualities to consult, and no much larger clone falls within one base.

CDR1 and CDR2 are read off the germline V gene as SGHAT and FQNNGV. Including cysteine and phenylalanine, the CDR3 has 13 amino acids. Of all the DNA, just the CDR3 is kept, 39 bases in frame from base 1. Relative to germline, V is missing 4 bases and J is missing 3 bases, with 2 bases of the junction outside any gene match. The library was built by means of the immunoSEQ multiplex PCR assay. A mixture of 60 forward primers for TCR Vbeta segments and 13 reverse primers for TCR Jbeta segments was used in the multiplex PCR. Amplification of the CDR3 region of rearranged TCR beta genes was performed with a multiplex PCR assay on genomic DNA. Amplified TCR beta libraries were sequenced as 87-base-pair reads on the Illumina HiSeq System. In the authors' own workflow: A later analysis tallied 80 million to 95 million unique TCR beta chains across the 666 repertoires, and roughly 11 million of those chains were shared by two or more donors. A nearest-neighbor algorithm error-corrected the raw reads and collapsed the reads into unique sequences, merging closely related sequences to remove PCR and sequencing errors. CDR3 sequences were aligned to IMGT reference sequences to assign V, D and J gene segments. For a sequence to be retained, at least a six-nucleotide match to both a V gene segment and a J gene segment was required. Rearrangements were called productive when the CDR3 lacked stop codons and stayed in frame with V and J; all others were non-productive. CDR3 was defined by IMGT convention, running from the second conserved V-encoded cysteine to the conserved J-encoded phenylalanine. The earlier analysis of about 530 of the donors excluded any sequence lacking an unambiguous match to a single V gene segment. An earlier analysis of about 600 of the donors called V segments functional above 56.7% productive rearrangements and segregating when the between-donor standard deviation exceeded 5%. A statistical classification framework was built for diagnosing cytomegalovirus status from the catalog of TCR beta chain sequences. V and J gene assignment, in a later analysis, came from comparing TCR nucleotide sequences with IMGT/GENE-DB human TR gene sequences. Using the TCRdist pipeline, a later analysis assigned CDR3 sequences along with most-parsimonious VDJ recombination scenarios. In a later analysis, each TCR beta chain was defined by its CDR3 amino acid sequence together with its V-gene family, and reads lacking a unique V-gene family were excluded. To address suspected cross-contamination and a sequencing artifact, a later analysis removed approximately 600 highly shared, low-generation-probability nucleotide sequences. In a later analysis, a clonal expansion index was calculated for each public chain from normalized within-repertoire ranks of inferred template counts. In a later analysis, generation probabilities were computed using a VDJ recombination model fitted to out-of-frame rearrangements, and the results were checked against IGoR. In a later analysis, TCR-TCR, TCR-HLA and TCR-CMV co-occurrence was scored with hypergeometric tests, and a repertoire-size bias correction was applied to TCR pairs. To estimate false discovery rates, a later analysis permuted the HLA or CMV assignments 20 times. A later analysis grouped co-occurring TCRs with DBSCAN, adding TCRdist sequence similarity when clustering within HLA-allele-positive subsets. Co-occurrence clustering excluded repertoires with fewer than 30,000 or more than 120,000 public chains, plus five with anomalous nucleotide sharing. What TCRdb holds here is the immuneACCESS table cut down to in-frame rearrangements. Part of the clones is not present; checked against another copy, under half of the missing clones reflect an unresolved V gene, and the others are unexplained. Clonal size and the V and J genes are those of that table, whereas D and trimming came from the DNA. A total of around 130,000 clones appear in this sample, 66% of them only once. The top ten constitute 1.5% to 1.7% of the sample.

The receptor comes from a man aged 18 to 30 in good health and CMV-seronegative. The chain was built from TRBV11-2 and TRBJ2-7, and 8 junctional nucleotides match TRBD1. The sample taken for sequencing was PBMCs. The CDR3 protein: CASSWGTGYEQYF. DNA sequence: TGTGCCAGCAGCTGGGGGACAGGCTACGAGCAGTACTTC.